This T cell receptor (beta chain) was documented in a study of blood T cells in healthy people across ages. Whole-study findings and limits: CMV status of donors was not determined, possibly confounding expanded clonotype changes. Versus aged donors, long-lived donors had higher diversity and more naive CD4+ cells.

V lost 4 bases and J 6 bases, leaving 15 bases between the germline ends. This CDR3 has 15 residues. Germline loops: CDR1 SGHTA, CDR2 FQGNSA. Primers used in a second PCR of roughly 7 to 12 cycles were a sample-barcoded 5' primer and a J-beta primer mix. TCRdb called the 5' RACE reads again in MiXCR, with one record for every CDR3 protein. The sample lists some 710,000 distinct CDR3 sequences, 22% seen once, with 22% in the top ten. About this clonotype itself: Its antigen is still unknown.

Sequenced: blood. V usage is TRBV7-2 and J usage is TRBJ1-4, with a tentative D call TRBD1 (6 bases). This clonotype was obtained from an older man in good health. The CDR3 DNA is TGTGCCAGCAGCTGGATCAGGGGTGGTGATGAAAAACTGTTTTTT. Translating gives CASSWIRGGDEKLFF. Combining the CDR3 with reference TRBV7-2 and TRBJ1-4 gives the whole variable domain GAGVSQSPSNKVTEKGKDVELRCDPISGHTALYWYRQSLGQGLEFLIYFQGNSAPDKSGLPSDRFSAERTGGSVSTLTIQRTQQEDSAVYLCASSWIRGGDEKLFFGSGTQLSVL.